This T cell receptor (beta chain) was sequenced during a study of blood T cell repertoires in COVID-19. In the original analysis: Amplification of reference gene primers provided the estimated nucleated cell counts. Sequencing used immunoSEQ multiplex PCR; TCRdb keeps in-frame clones, though not all of them. V, J and clone size reflect that table, while D and trimming were determined from the DNA. The table shows some 400,000 clones, with roughly 86% occurring only once. Seattle's cohort entered during active infection and was followed longitudinally. Sequencing was carried out using peripheral blood. This sequence originates from a woman in her 30s with COVID-19, enrolled during active disease.

The CDR3 region is CASSPDPGLHYEQYF. The CDR3 coding sequence is TGTGCCAGCAGCCCCGACCCAGGGCTCCACTACGAGCAGTACTTC. J is TRBJ2-7 and V is TRBV13; possibly TRBD1 for D (5 bases). Between the trimmed V and J ends, which lost 5 bases and 3 bases, there was a span of 17 bases. Germline CDR1 PRHDT, CDR2 FYEKMQ (reference sequence). This CDR3 comprises 15 residues.